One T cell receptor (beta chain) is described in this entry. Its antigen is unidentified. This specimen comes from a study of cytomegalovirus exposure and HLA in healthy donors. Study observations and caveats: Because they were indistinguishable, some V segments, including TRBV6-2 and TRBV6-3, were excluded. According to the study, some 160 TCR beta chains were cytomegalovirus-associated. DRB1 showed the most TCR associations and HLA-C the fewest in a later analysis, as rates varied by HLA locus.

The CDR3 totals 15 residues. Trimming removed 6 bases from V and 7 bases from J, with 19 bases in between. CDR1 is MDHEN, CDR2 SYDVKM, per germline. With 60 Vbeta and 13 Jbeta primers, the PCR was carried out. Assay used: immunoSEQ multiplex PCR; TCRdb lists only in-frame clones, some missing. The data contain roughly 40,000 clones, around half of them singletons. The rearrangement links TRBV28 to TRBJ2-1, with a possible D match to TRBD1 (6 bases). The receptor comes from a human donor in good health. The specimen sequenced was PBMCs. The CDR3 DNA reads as TGTGCCAGCAGCGACGCCGGGACATACTCTAATGAGCAGTTCTTC. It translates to CASSDAGTYSNEQFF.